This entry lists 5 T cell receptor beta chains sequenced from one sample in a study of T cell responses to AZD1222 COVID-19 vaccine. Measured with immunoSEQ multiplex PCR; TCRdb has only the in-frame clones, and not every one. The table shows some 60,000 clones, with roughly 87% occurring only once. This specimen consisted of peripheral blood, obtained 28 days after the second AZD1222 dose. Source of these receptors: an adult who received the AZD1222 COVID-19 vaccine.

J is TRBJ1-6 and V is TRBV4-2; no clear D. The CDR3 length is 13 residues. Germline V gene data show CDR1 as LGHNA and CDR2 as YNFKEQ. V lost 0 bases, J lost 10 bases, and 7 bases lay in between. The chain's CDR3 is CASSQEVYSPLHF. The CDR3 DNA sequence: TGTGCCAGCAGCCAAGAAGTATACTCACCCCTCCACTTT.

The V gene is TRBV9, the J gene TRBJ2-1; TRBD2 aligns across 11 bases. Germline trimming cut 2 bases from V and 6 bases from J; bases unmatched to any gene: 7. Germline loops: CDR1 SGDLS, CDR2 YYNGEE. This CDR3 region has 16 residues. The CDR3 region has the DNA TGTGCCAGCAGCGTTCTAGGGACTAGCGGCTCCAATGAGCAGTTCTTC. This translates into CASSVLGTSGSNEQFF.

The chain joins TRBV7-8 to TRBJ2-5, with 12 bases aligning to TRBD2. V was clipped by 1 base and J by 2 bases; unmatched bases: 2. This CDR3 spans 16 amino acids. Per germline, CDR1 SGHVS and CDR2 FQNEAQ. The CDR3 spells CASSLVLAGGQETQYF. CDR3 bases: TGTGCCAGCAGCTTAGTCCTAGCGGGGGGGCAAGAGACCCAGTACTTC.

The V gene is TRBV9, the J gene TRBJ2-7; D is possibly TRBD1 (6 bases). V was shortened by 2 bases and J by 2 bases, with 11 bases between the two germline ends. This CDR3 is 14 amino acids long. CDR1 and CDR2 (germline): SGDLS, YYNGEE. The CDR3 loop reads CASSVADRAYEQYF. CDR3 in DNA: TGTGCCAGCAGCGTGGCGGACAGAGCCTACGAGCAGTACTTC.

V gene TRBV5-6 combines with J gene TRBJ1-5, with 9 bases aligning to TRBD1. V lost 1 base to trimming and J lost 2 bases; unmatched junction nucleotides: 4. The CDR3 runs to 16 residues. CDR1 and CDR2 from the germline V gene are SGHDT and YYEEEE. In DNA, the CDR3 is TGTGCCAGCAGCTTGTGGACAGGGGACGGCAATCAGCCCCAGCATTTT. It is translated as CASSLWTGDGNQPQHF. The full variable domain, rest sourced from reference TRBV5-6 and TRBJ1-5, is DAGVTQSPTHLIKTRGQQVTLRCSPKSGHDTVSWYQQALGQGPQFIFQYYEEEERQRGNFPDRFSGHQFPNYSSELNVNALLLGDSALYLCASSLWTGDGNQPQHFGDGTRLSIL.